What follows are 16 T cell receptor beta chains derived from one specimen sequenced in a study of T cells in Graves' hyperthyroidism and ophthalmopathy. Amplified TCR beta CDR3 regions came from RNA transcripts. HTBI primers drove first-round RT-PCR of the TCR CDR3. From the multiplex PCR reads, TCRdb called clonotypes with MiXCR, one entry per CDR3 protein. The sample consists of approximately 380,000 distinct CDR3 sequences, about a fifth of them appearing once. Material: blood. These receptors all stem from a woman under 30 with Graves' hyperthyroidism.

This clonotype was recorded many times. The CDR3 sequence is CASTIGPMNTEAFF. CDR3 coding DNA: TGTGCCAGCACCATAGGACCAATGAACACTGAAGCTTTCTTT. The V gene is TRBV12-3 or TRBV12-4, the J gene TRBJ1-1; D remains ambiguous. CDR3 length: 14 amino acids. Between the trimmed V and J ends, which lost 7 bases and 0 bases, there was a span of 12 bases.

This clonotype was seen at least ten times. The junction departs from the called germline gene at one end, perhaps through a read error. The chain uses TRBV12-5 and TRBJ2-7, with D unresolved. The CDR3 covers 13 residues. Germline V CDR1 and CDR2: LGHNT, FRNRAP. The CDR3 region is CASGLDRRWDEYF. DNA for the CDR3: TGTGCTAGTGGCTTGGACCGCCGTTGGGATGAGTACTTC.

This clonotype was observed at least ten times. The rearrangement links TRBV2 to TRBJ2-5; the D is unclear. The V gene lost 2 bases and the J gene lost 2 bases, with 12 bases spanning the gap. In germline, CDR1 is SNHLY, CDR2 FYNNEI. The CDR3 length is 15 residues. CDR3 coding DNA: TGTGCCAGCAGTGAACACGGCGTGGGGCAAGAGACCCAGTACTTC. As protein: CASSEHGVGQETQYF.

This clonotype was observed many times. V gene TRBV19 combines with J gene TRBJ1-1, with TRBD1 matching 8 bases. This CDR3 comprises 13 residues. Germline V CDR1 and CDR2: LNHDA, SQIVND (reference sequence). The V gene end was trimmed by 5 bases and the J gene end by 11 bases; junction bases not matched to a gene: 10. The CDR3 sequence: CASSERDRQRAFF. CDR3 bases: TGTGCCAGTAGTGAACGGGACAGGCAAAGGGCTTTCTTT.

At least ten counts were recorded for this clonotype. The chain couples TRBV6-1 to TRBJ2-2, with 11 positions matching TRBD1. The CDR3 is made up of 14 amino acids. V lost 6 bases and J lost 7; bases outside the gene matches: 4. Germline loops: CDR1 MNHNS, CDR2 SASEGT. The CDR3 DNA reads TGTGCCAGCAGCGTTGGGACAGGGGGCGGGGAGCTGTTTTTT. This sequence encodes CASSVGTGGGELFF.

Turning to this clonotype: A much more abundant neighbour one base away suggests this may be a read error. V usage is TRBV12-3 or TRBV12-4 and J usage is TRBJ2-2, with D possibly called TRBD1 or TRBD2 (5 bases each). This CDR3 is 13 amino acids long. In DNA form, the CDR3 reads TGTGCCAGCAGTCCAGGGTCCCCCGGGGAGCTGTTGTTT. This encodes CASSPGSPGELLF.

This clonotype was observed many times. The rearrangement links TRBV6-5 to TRBJ2-2, with D unresolved. CDR1 and CDR2 (germline): MNHEY, SVGAGI. Trimming shortened V by 8 bases and J by 4 bases, and 5 bases separated the two germline ends. This CDR3 contains 11 residues. The DNA for the CDR3 is TGTGCCAGCTTTCGCACCGGGGAGCTGTTTTTT. Translated: CASFRTGELFF.

In this sample, this clonotype turned up once. This rearrangement joins TRBV29-1 to TRBJ1-1, with 7 bases aligning to TRBD1. CDR3 length equals 14 residues. V lost 2 bases to trimming and J lost 5 bases; unmatched junction nucleotides: 8. Germline CDR1 SQVTM, CDR2 ANQGSEA. The CDR3 DNA sequence: TGCAGCGTTGAAAAGGGGGCGGCGGGGACTGAAGCTTTCTTT. Protein product: CSVEKGAAGTEAFF. Drawing the rest from reference TRBV29-1 and TRBJ1-1, the complete variable domain is SAVISQKPSRDICQRGTSLTIQCQVDSQVTMMFWYRQQPGQSLTLIATANQGSEATYESGFVIDKFPISRPNLTFSTLTVSNMSPEDSSIYLCSVEKGAAGTEAFFGQGTRLTVV.

This clonotype was observed many times. The chain employs TRBV25-1 and TRBJ2-2; no definite D call. This CDR3 is built from 14 residues. Trimming left V 4 bases short and J 3 bases short, with 9 bases between. Germline V gene data show CDR1 as MGHDK and CDR2 as SYGVNS. The DNA of the CDR3 is TGTGCCAGCAGTGGAAGCCGGGACACCGGGGAGCTGTTTTTT. Residues: CASSGSRDTGELFF.

V gene TRBV9 combines with J gene TRBJ1-6; 7 positions agree with TRBD1. Germline CDR1 is SGDLS and CDR2 is YYNGEE. The CDR3 covers 14 residues. The junction had 11 bases not matched to a gene; V was cut back by 7 bases and J by 10 bases. CDR3 in DNA: TGTGCCAGCGGGGGGCGACAGGGAAGGTCACCCCTCCACTTT. Translation gives CASGGRQGRSPLHF. The variable domain in full, completed from reference TRBV9 and TRBJ1-6, reads DSGVTQTPKHLITATGQRVTLRCSPRSGDLSVYWYQQSLDQGLQFLIQYYNGEERAKGNILERFSAQQFPDLHSELNLSSLELGDSALYFCASGGRQGRSPLHFGNGTRLTVT.

This clonotype was recorded at least ten times. This chain links TRBV11-3 with TRBJ2-5; D is unresolved. Trimming cost V 3 bases and J 7 bases, with 12 bases left between them. The CDR3 is made up of 13 amino acids. The V gene's germline CDR1 is SGHNT and CDR2 YENEEA. The CDR3 region is CASSFGPKGTQYF. The CDR3 DNA follows: TGTGCCAGCAGCTTCGGGCCCAAGGGGACCCAGTACTTC.

This clonotype was counted many times. The genes are TRBV5-1 and TRBJ2-5; the match to TRBD1 covers 12 bases. V lost 3 bases and J lost 5; bases outside the gene matches: 5. Germline loops: CDR1 SGHRS, CDR2 YFSETQ. The CDR3 contains 15 residues. In DNA, the CDR3 is TGCGCCAGCAGCTATGGGACAGGGGGCGTGGAGACCCAGTACTTC. Its translation: CASSYGTGGVETQYF.

The gene calls are TRBV6-1 and TRBJ2-7; 7 nucleotides match TRBD1. Per the germline V gene, CDR1 is MNHNS and CDR2 is SASEGT. The CDR3 has 14 amino acids. Unmatched junction bases numbered 8, after V lost 6 bases and J lost 3 bases. This chain's CDR3 is CASRKTGMVYEQYF. The CDR3 DNA follows: TGTGCCAGCAGGAAGACAGGGATGGTCTACGAGCAGTACTTC.

This clonotype was counted at least ten times. This chain uses TRBV19 with TRBJ1-5, with D tentatively TRBD1 (5 bases). V lost 7 bases and J lost 2, with 18 bases in between. Looked up from germline, CDR1 is LNHDA and CDR2 is SQIVND (reference sequence). This CDR3 is 16 amino acids long. CDR3 residues: CASTHSETDGNQPQHF. In DNA, the CDR3 is TGTGCCAGTACCCATTCGGAGACAGACGGCAATCAGCCCCAGCATTTT.

The gene calls are TRBV7-3 and TRBJ2-1; no firm D call. The length of the CDR3 is 17 residues. Germline CDR1 and CDR2: SGHTA and FQGTGA. Trimming shortened V by 2 bases and J by 2 bases, and 16 bases separated the two germline ends. This CDR3 reads CASSLGPWALPYNEQFF. As DNA, the CDR3 is TGTGCCAGCAGCTTAGGCCCATGGGCGCTCCCCTACAATGAGCAGTTCTTC.

The table lists this clonotype with many counts. J is TRBJ1-4 and V is TRBV7-8; no clear D gene. Trimming cost V 2 bases and J 0 bases, with 7 bases left between them. The V gene's germline CDR1 is SGHVS and CDR2 FQNEAQ. The CDR3 is made up of 15 amino acids. CDR3 sequence: CASSLSTATNEKLFF. Here the CDR3 DNA reads TGTGCCAGCAGCTTATCTACTGCAACTAATGAAAAACTGTTTTTT.